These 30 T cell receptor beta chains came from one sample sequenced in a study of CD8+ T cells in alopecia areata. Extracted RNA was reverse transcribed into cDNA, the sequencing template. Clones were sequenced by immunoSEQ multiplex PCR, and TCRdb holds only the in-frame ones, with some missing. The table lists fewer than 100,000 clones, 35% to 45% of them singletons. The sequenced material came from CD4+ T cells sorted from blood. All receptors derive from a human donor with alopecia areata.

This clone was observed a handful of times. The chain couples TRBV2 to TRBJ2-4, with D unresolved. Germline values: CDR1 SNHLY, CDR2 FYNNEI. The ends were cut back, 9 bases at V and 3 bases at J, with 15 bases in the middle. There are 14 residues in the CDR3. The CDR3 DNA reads TGTGCCAGTATCGGACCCTGGGGCAAAAACATTCAGTACTTC. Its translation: CASIGPWGKNIQYF.

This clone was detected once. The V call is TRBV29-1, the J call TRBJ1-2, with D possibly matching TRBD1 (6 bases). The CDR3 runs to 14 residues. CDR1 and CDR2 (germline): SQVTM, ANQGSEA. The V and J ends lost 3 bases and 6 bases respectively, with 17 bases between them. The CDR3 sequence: CSVDPGARGDGYTF. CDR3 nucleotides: TGCAGCGTTGATCCTGGGGCAAGGGGGGATGGCTACACCTTC. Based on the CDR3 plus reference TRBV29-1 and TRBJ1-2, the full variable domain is SAVISQKPSRDICQRGTSLTIQCQVDSQVTMMFWYRQQPGQSLTLIATANQGSEATYESGFVIDKFPISRPNLTFSTLTVSNMSPEDSSIYLCSVDPGARGDGYTFGSGTRLTVV.

CDR3 sequence: CASSFVTPLAANIYEQYF. The CDR3 DNA sequence: TGTGCCAGCAGCTTTGTAACCCCGCTAGCGGCTAATATCTACGAGCAGTACTTC. This chain links TRBV7-8 with TRBJ2-7; TRBD2 matches 7 bases. V dropped 3 bases and J dropped 3; count of bases not matched to a gene: 17. This CDR3 spans 18 amino acids. CDR1 and CDR2 (germline): SGHVS, FQNEAQ.

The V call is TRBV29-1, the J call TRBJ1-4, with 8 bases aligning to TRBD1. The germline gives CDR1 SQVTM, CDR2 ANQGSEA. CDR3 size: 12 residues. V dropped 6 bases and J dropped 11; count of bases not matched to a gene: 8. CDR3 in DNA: TGCAGCGTAGAGAAGACAGGGGATAAACTGTTTTTT. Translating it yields CSVEKTGDKLFF.

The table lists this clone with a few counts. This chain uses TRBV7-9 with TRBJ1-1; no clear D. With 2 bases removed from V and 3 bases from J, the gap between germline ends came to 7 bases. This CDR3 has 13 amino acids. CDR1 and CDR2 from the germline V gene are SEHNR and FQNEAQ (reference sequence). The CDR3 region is CASSLTPDTEAFF. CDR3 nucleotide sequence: TGTGCCAGCAGCTTAACACCAGACACTGAAGCTTTCTTT.

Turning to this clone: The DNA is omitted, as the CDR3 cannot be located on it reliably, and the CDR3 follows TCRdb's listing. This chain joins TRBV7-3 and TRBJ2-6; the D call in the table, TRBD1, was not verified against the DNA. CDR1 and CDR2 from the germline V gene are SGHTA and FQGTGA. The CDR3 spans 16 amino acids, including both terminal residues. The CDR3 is CASSPTFGVGANVLAF.

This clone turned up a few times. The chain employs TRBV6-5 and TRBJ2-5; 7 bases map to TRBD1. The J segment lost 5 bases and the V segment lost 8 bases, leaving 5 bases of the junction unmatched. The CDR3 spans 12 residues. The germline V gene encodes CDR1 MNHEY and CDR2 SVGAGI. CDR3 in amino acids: CASAQGTETQYF. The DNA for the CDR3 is TGTGCCAGCGCACAGGGGACGGAGACCCAGTACTTC.

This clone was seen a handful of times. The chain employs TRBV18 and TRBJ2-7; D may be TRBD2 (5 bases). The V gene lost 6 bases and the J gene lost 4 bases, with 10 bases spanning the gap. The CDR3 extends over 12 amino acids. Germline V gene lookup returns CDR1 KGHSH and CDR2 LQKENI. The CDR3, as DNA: TGTGCCAGCTCGAGTCGAGGGTACGAGCAGTACTTC. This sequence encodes CASSSRGYEQYF.

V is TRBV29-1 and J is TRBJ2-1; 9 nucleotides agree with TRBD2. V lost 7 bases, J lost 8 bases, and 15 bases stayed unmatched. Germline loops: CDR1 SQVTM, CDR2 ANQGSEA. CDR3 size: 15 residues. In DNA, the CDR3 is TGCAGCGAGCGCCCTCTCGGGCGGGAGGGGGATGAGCAGTTCTTC. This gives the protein CSERPLGREGDEQFF.

The CDR3 DNA is TGTGCCTGTCCGGGGGGCTCGCTTCAAGAGACCCAGTACTTC. Its translation: CACPGGSLQETQYF. This sequence joins TRBV30 and TRBJ2-5, with D possibly matching TRBD2 (7 bases). Germline V gives CDR1 GTSNPN, CDR2 SVGIG (reference sequence). CDR3 size: 14 residues. V was trimmed by 6 bases and J by 2 bases, leaving 16 bases between them.

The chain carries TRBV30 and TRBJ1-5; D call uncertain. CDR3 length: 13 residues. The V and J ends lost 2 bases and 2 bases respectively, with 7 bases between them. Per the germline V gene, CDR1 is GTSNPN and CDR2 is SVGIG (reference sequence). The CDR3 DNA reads TGTGCCTGGAGTCCTTACCGCAATCAGCCCCAGCATTTT. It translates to CAWSPYRNQPQHF.

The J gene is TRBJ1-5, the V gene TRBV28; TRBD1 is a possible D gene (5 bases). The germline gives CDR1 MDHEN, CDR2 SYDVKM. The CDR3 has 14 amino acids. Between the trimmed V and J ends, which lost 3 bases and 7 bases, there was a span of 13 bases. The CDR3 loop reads CASSLGVGVQPQHF. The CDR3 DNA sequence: TGTGCCAGCAGTTTGGGCGTGGGGGTCCAGCCCCAGCATTTT. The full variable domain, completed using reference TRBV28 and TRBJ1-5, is DVKVTQSSRYLVKRTGEKVFLECVQDMDHENMFWYRQDPGLGLRLIYFSYDVKMKEKGDIPEGYSVSREKKERFSLILESASTNQTSMYLCASSLGVGVQPQHFGDGTRLSIL.

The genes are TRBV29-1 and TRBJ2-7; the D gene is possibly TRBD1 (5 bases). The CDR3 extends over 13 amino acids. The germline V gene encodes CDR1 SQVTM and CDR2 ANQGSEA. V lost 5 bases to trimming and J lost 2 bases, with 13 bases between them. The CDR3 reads CSVYRPLTYEQYF. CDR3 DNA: TGCAGCGTTTACAGGCCCCTCACCTACGAGCAGTACTTC.

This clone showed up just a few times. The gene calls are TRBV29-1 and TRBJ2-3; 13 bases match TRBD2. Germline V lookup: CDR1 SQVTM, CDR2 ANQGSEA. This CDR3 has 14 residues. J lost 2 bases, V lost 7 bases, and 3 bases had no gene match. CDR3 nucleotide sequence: TGCAGCGGACTAGCGGGGGGCCTCACAGATACGCAGTATTTT. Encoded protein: CSGLAGGLTDTQYF.

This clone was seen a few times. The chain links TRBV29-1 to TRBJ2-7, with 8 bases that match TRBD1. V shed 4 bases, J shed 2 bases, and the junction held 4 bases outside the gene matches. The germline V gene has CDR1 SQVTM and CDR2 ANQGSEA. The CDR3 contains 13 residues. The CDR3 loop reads CSVVDRAAYEQYF. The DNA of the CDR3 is TGCAGCGTTGTGGACAGGGCGGCCTACGAGCAGTACTTC.

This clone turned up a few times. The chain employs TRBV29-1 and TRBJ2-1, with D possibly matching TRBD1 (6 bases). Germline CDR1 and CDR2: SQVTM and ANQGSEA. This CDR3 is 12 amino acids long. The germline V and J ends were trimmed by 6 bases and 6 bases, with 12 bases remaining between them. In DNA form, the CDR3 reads TGCAGCGTCCGCAGGGGACCCAATGAGCAGTTCTTC. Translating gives CSVRRGPNEQFF.

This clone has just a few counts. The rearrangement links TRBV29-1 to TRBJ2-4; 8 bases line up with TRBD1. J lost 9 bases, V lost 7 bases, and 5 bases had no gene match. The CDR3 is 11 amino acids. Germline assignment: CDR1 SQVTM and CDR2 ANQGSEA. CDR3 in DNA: TGCAGCGGTTACAGGGGGAGCATTCAGTACTTC. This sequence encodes CSGYRGSIQYF.

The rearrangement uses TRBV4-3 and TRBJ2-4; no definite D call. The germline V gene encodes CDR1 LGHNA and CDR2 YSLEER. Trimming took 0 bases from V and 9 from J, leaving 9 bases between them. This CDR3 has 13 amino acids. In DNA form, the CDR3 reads TGCGCCAGCAGCCAAGATCGGTCTCCCATTCAGTACTTC. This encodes CASSQDRSPIQYF.

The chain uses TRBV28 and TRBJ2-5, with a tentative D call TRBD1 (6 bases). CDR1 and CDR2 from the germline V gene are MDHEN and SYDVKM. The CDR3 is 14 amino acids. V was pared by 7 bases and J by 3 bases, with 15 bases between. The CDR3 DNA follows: TGTGCCAGCAATCCCCTATCAGGGGAAGAGACCCAGTACTTC. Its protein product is CASNPLSGEETQYF.

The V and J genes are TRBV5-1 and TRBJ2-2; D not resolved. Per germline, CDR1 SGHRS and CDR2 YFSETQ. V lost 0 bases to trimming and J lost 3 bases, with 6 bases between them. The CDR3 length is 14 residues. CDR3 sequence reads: CASSLVVDTGELFF. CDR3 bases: TGCGCCAGCAGCTTGGTGGTGGACACCGGGGAGCTGTTTTTT.

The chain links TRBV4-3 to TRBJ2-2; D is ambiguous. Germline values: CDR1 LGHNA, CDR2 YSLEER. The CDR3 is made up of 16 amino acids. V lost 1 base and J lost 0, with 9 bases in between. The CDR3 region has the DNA TGCGCCAGCAGCCAAGTGACCAGTTCGAACACCGGGGAGCTGTTTTTT. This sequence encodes CASSQVTSSNTGELFF.

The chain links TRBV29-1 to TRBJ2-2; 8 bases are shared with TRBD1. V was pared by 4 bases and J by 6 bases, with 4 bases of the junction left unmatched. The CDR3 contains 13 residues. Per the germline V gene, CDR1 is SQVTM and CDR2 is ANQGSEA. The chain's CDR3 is CSVARGPAGELFF. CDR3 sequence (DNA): TGCAGCGTTGCCAGGGGGCCGGCCGGGGAGCTGTTTTTT.

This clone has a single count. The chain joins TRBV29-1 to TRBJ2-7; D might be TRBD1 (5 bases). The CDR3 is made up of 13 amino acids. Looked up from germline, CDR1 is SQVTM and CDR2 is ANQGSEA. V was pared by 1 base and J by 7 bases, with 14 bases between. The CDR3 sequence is CSVEGVRAREQYF. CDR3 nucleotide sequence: TGCAGCGTTGAAGGGGTCAGGGCTAGGGAGCAGTACTTC.

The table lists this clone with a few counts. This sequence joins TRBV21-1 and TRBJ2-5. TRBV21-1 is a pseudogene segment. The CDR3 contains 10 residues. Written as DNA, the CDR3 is TGTGCCAGCGGACCGGGGACCCAGTACTTC. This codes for CASGPGTQYF.

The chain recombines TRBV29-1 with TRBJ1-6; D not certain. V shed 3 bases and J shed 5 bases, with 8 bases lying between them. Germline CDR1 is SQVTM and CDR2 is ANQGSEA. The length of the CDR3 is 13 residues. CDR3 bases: TGCAGCGTTGAGGCAGACAATAATTCACCCCTCCACTTT. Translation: CSVEADNNSPLHF.

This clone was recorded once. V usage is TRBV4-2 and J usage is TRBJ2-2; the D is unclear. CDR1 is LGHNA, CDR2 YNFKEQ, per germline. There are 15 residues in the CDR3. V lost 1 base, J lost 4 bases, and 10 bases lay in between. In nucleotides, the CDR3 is TGTGCCAGCAGCCAAGGAACTTCACCCACCGGGGAGCTGTTTTTT. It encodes CASSQGTSPTGELFF.

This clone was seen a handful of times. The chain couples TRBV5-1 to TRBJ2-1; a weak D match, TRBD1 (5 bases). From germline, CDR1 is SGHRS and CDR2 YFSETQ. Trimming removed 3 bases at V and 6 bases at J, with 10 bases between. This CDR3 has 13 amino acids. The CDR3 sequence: CASSSGPGNEQFF. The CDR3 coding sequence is TGCGCCAGCAGCTCAGGGCCTGGCAATGAGCAGTTCTTC.

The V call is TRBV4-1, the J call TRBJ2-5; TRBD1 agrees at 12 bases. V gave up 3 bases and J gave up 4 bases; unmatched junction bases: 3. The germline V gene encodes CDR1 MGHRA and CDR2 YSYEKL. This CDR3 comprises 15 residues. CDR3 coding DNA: TGCGCCAGCAGCCAGCCGGGACAGGGGGCAGAGACCCAGTACTTC. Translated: CASSQPGQGAETQYF.

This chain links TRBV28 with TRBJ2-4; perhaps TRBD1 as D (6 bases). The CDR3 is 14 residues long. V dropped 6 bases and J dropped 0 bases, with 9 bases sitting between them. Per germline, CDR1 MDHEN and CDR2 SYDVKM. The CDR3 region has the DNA TGTGCCAGCAGACAGGGCTTAGCCAAAAACATTCAGTACTTC. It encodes CASRQGLAKNIQYF.

CDR3 in amino acids: CASSATDTQYF. The CDR3 nucleotides are TGTGCCAGCAGCGCCACAGATACGCAGTATTTT. The rearrangement uses TRBV9 and TRBJ2-3; D unclear. Trimming cost V 3 bases and J 2 bases, with 1 base left between them. The CDR3 sequence is 11 residues long. The germline V gene encodes CDR1 SGDLS and CDR2 YYNGEE.